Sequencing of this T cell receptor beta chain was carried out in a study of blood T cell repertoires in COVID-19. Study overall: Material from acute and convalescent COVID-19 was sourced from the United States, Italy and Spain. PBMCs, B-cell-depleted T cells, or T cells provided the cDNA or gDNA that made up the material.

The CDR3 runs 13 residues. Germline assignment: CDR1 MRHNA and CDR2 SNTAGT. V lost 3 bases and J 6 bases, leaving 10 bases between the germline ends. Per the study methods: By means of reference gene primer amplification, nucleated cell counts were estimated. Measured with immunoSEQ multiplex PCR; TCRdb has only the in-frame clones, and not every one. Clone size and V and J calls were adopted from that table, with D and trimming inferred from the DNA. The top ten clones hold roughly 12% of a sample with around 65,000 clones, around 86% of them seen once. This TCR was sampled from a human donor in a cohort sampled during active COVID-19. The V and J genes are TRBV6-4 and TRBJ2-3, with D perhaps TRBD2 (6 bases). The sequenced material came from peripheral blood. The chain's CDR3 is CASSEGGADTQYF. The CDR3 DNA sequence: TGTGCCAGCAGTGAAGGAGGGGCCGATACGCAGTATTTT.